The present entry profiles one TCR beta chain with its context. The data originate from a study of blood T cell repertoires in COVID-19. This CDR3 comprises 14 residues. Germline values: CDR1 MNHNY, CDR2 SVGAGI (reference sequence). After removal of 5 bases from V and 7 bases from J, the junction contained 9 bases not matched to a gene. Generated by immunoSEQ multiplex PCR, the TCRdb table keeps only in-frame clones and is missing some. Here the sample spans about 670,000 clones, about nine tenths being singletons. The genes are TRBV6-6 and TRBJ2-7, with 9 bases identical to TRBD1. The sequence came from a woman aged 18-29 years with acute or convalescent COVID-19. The material sequenced was peripheral blood. In nucleotides, the CDR3 is TGTGCCAGCAGTCCCCCCGACAGGGGGTTGGAGCAGTACTTC. It yields the protein CASSPPDRGLEQYF.